This T cell receptor beta chain is from a study of blood T cell repertoires in COVID-19. The method was immunoSEQ multiplex PCR; TCRdb's version includes in-frame clones alone and lacks a portion of them. The top ten clones hold around 3% of a sample with 200,000 to 300,000 clones, approximately 88% of them seen once. Germline CDR1 and CDR2: WNHNN and SYGVQD (reference sequence). The CDR3 is made up of 16 amino acids. Trimming removed 1 base at V and 4 bases at J, with 13 bases between. This clone was observed a few times. Source material: PBMCs or T cells enriched from blood (not recorded which). This TCR derives from a middle-aged woman who had been exposed to COVID-19. The chain couples TRBV10-1 to TRBJ2-2, with D perhaps TRBD2 (5 bases). The DNA of the CDR3 is TGCGCCAGCAGTGAGTATGGAGGAGGACCCACCGGGGAGCTGTTTTTT. It is translated as CASSEYGGGPTGELFF.